Each of the 28 T cell receptor beta chains below was sequenced from the same sample in a study of identifying expanded T cells in peripheral blood. The protocol was immunoSEQ multiplex PCR, while the TCRdb copy is restricted to in-frame clones and leaves out a portion. Of around 85,000 clones listed, 88% are singletons. Sequenced material: blood. The receptors were gathered from a person aged 18 to 75 in good health.

The CDR3 DNA is TGTGCCAGCAGTTACGTAAGCGGGGGTGGGACCCAGTACTTC. Its protein is CASSYVSGGGTQYF. This rearrangement joins TRBV6-5 to TRBJ2-5; TRBD2 aligns across 8 bases. V dropped 2 bases and J dropped 7; count of bases not matched to a gene: 6. CDR1 MNHEY and CDR2 SVGAGI come from the germline V gene. The CDR3 has 14 amino acids.

V is TRBV4-1 and J is TRBJ1-5, with D hard to call. CDR3 size: 17 residues. V was clipped by 0 bases and J by 1 base, with 13 bases between them. The germline CDR1 and CDR2 sequences are MGHRA and YSYEKL. In DNA, the CDR3 is TGCGCCAGCAGCCAAGACATGGCACCGAGAAGCAATCAGCCCCAGCATTTT. Translated: CASSQDMAPRSNQPQHF.

The chain is built from TRBV19 and TRBJ2-1, with D perhaps TRBD1 or TRBD2 (6 bases each). In germline, CDR1 is LNHDA, CDR2 SQIVND (reference sequence). The CDR3 consists of 15 residues. V lost 11 bases to trimming and J lost 4 bases, with 21 bases between them. CDR3 region: CASSSPGAVYNEQFF. CDR3 DNA sequence: TGTGCCTCCTCCTCACCGGGGGCAGTTTACAATGAGCAGTTCTTC.

Sample share makes this clone medium-sized (0.01 to 0.1%). The chain couples TRBV6-1 to TRBJ1-2; 7 positions match TRBD1. The CDR3 runs 14 residues. The junction had 8 bases not matched to a gene; V was cut back by 10 bases and J by 0 bases. Per the germline V gene, CDR1 is MNHNS and CDR2 is SASEGT. CDR3 DNA sequence: TGTGCCACCGGAAGGACAGGAGCTAACTATGGCTACACCTTC. This encodes CATGRTGANYGYTF.

This CDR3 reads CASSEARGVRAFF. The CDR3 bases are TGTGCCAGCAGTGAAGCAAGAGGGGTCAGAGCTTTCTTT. The chain couples TRBV6-1 to TRBJ1-1; a possible D gene is TRBD1 (5 bases). CDR1 is MNHNS and CDR2 is SASEGT in the germline V gene. V lost 0 bases and J 10 bases, leaving 12 bases between the germline ends. CDR3 size: 13 residues.

The chain couples TRBV15 to TRBJ2-2; the match to TRBD1 covers 7 bases. CDR3 length: 15 residues. Germline values: CDR1 LNHNV, CDR2 YYDKDF (reference sequence). Germline trimming cut 0 bases from V and 4 bases from J; bases unmatched to any gene: 2. CDR3 loop: CATSREDRVTGELFF. The CDR3 DNA follows: TGTGCCACCAGCAGAGAAGACAGGGTCACCGGGGAGCTGTTTTTT.

The CDR3 loop reads CAWSRGGGSYNSPLHF. The CDR3 DNA is TGTGCCTGGAGTAGAGGAGGGGGCTCCTATAATTCACCCCTCCACTTT. The J gene is TRBJ1-6, the V gene TRBV30, with a tentative D call TRBD1 (6 bases). Between the trimmed V and J ends, which lost 2 bases and 0 bases, there was a span of 11 bases. The CDR3 extends over 16 amino acids. Germline V gene sequence: CDR1 GTSNPN, CDR2 SVGIG (reference sequence).

This chain uses TRBV5-1 with TRBJ1-3, with TRBD1 matching over 11 bases. In germline, CDR1 is SGHRS, CDR2 YFSETQ. CDR3 length equals 15 residues. Trimming removed 7 bases from V and 2 bases from J; junction bases left unmatched: 5. In DNA, the CDR3 is TGCGCCAGCGGGACAGGGGGTTATGCTGGAAACACCATATATTTT. Protein product: CASGTGGYAGNTIYF.

V gene TRBV13 combines with J gene TRBJ1-3, with a tentative D call TRBD1 (5 bases). The V gene's germline CDR1 is PRHDT and CDR2 FYEKMQ (reference sequence). The V and J ends lost 0 bases and 0 bases respectively, with 12 bases between them. This CDR3 contains 17 residues. CDR3 region: CASSLGGRAASGNTIYF. In DNA form, the CDR3 reads TGTGCCAGCAGCTTAGGCGGCAGGGCAGCCTCTGGAAACACCATATATTTT.

This clone was seen a single time. The rearrangement joins TRBV4-1 to TRBJ1-1, with 7 nucleotides matching TRBD1. The CDR3 totals 13 residues. Unmatched junction bases numbered 5, after V lost 3 bases and J lost 7 bases. Germline V gives CDR1 MGHRA, CDR2 YSYEKL. Here the CDR3 reads CASSHPNRGEAFF. The CDR3 bases are TGCGCCAGCAGCCACCCCAACAGGGGTGAAGCTTTCTTT.

The chain links TRBV7-2 to TRBJ2-2; 7 bases fit TRBD2. With 1 base clipped from V and 5 bases from J, the junction kept 7 bases outside the gene matches. Germline CDR1 reads SGHTA; CDR2 reads FQGNSA. CDR3 length: 16 amino acids. This CDR3 is CASSLVVTSATGELFF. CDR3 coding DNA: TGTGCCAGCAGCTTAGTAGTTACTAGCGCGACCGGGGAGCTGTTTTTT.

This chain links TRBV21-1 with TRBJ1-2. TRBV21-1 is an annotated pseudogene. The CDR3 has 15 residues. Written as DNA, the CDR3 is TGTGCCAGCAGCATCCCGGGCAGCCTTAACTATGGCTACACCTTC. It codes for CASSIPGSLNYGYTF.

The genes are TRBV5-4 and TRBJ2-3, with 7 positions matching TRBD1. Germline lookup yields CDR1 SGHNT and CDR2 YYREEE (reference sequence). The CDR3 has 16 residues. Trimming at V came to 0 bases and at J to 4 bases, leaving 8 bases not matched to a gene. The CDR3 loop reads CASSLGGKGAADTQYF. For the CDR3, the DNA is TGTGCCAGCAGCTTGGGGGGAAAGGGGGCCGCAGATACGCAGTATTTT. Full variable domain (rest looked up from reference TRBV5-4 and TRBJ2-3): ETGVTQSPTHLIKTRGQQVTLRCSSQSGHNTVSWYQQALGQGPQFIFQYYREEENGRGNFPPRFSGLQFPNYSSELNVNALELDDSALYLCASSLGGKGAADTQYFGPGTRLTVL.

The genes are TRBV7-9 and TRBJ1-1; D gene ambiguous. This CDR3 spans 14 amino acids. Trimming removed 6 bases from V and 3 bases from J, with 14 bases in between. Germline CDR1 SEHNR, CDR2 FQNEAQ (reference sequence). This CDR3 reads CASSSGFMDTEAFF. For the CDR3, the DNA is TGTGCCAGCAGTTCGGGCTTTATGGACACTGAAGCTTTCTTT.

The V gene is TRBV6-5, the J gene TRBJ1-2; a possible D gene is TRBD1 (5 bases). The CDR3 runs 15 residues. The germline V gene encodes CDR1 MNHEY and CDR2 SVGAGI. Trimming took off 8 bases at V and 2 bases at J, with 18 bases between the two ends. In DNA, the CDR3 is TGTGCCAGCGCAACGGGGGGTTGGCGGAACTATGGCTACACCTTC. Translated: CASATGGWRNYGYTF.

V gene TRBV15 combines with J gene TRBJ2-5; D might be TRBD1 (6 bases). This CDR3 comprises 17 residues. Trimming removed 5 bases from V and 2 bases from J, with 21 bases in between. Germline V gene lookup returns CDR1 LNHNV and CDR2 YYDKDF (reference sequence). The chain's CDR3 is CATSRRSGELRQETQYF. The CDR3 DNA follows: TGTGCCACCAGCCGTCGATCAGGGGAGTTGCGGCAAGAGACCCAGTACTTC.

The J gene is TRBJ1-4, the V gene TRBV2, with 9 positions matching TRBD1. Germline V gives CDR1 SNHLY, CDR2 FYNNEI. There are 15 residues in the CDR3. Trimming took 5 bases from V and 3 from J; bases not matched to a gene: 4. CDR3 protein: CASSTQGAANEKLFF. The CDR3 bases are TGTGCCAGCAGTACACAGGGGGCAGCTAATGAAAAACTGTTTTTT.

The V and J genes are TRBV2 and TRBJ2-7; D remains ambiguous. Looked up from germline, CDR1 is SNHLY and CDR2 is FYNNEI. The CDR3 spans 12 residues. The V end was cut by 3 bases, the J end by 3 bases, with 6 bases between. CDR3 loop: CASSEGFYEQYF. CDR3 nucleotides: TGTGCCAGCAGTGAGGGGTTCTACGAGCAGTACTTC.

The chain uses TRBV6-1 and TRBJ1-6, with a tentative D call TRBD1 (5 bases). The germline CDR1 and CDR2 sequences are MNHNS and SASEGT. The CDR3 consists of 16 residues. The V gene lost 2 bases and the J gene lost 7 bases, with 15 bases spanning the gap. The CDR3 spells CASSERDHTTNSPLHF. The CDR3 DNA reads TGTGCCAGCAGTGAAAGGGACCACACTACCAATTCACCCCTCCACTTT.

CDR3 DNA: TGTGCCAGCAGTTTCGGGGGAGGACATCAGCCCCAGCATTTT. It codes for CASSFGGGHQPQHF. The chain has TRBV27 and TRBJ1-5, with D maybe TRBD1 (5 bases). The germline CDR1 and CDR2 sequences are MNHEY and SMNVEV (reference sequence). The CDR3 contains 14 residues. V lost 3 bases, J lost 5 bases, and 11 bases lay in between.

The chain links TRBV15 to TRBJ2-7; D uncertain. The CDR3 spans 14 residues. CDR1 and CDR2 (germline): LNHNV, YYDKDF (reference sequence). Trimming left V 0 bases short and J 0 bases short, with 6 bases between. The CDR3 DNA reads TGTGCCACCAGCAGAGAGGGCGGCTCCTACGAGCAGTACTTC. This translates into CATSREGGSYEQYF.

This clone was seen a single time. J is TRBJ1-6 and V is TRBV2, with D unresolved. The CDR3 sequence is 16 residues long. V gave up 4 bases and J gave up 0 bases, with 10 bases separating them. Germline V gene lookup returns CDR1 SNHLY and CDR2 FYNNEI. The CDR3 DNA reads TGTGCCAGCAGTGTCCTGACAAGCTCCTATAATTCACCCCTCCACTTT. Translating gives CASSVLTSSYNSPLHF. Full variable domain (rest looked up from reference TRBV2 and TRBJ1-6): EPEVTQTPSHQVTQMGQEVILRCVPISNHLYFYWYRQILGQKVEFLVSFYNNEISEKSEIFDDQFSVERPDGSNFTLKIRSTKLEDSAMYFCASSVLTSSYNSPLHFGNGTRLTVT.

This clone was detected a few times. Other DNA sequences from this sample encode an identical CDR3 as well. The gene calls are TRBV27 and TRBJ2-7, with a weak D call TRBD1 (6 bases). From germline, CDR1 is MNHEY and CDR2 SMNVEV (reference sequence). The CDR3 runs 11 residues. Deletions cut 6 bases from V and 4 bases from J, with 7 bases between. The CDR3 protein is CASRQGYEQYF. The CDR3 nucleotides are TGTGCCAGCAGACAGGGTTACGAGCAGTACTTC.

The chain joins TRBV28 to TRBJ1-1; no definite D call. The CDR3 spans 12 residues. V shed 3 bases and J shed 2 bases, with 4 bases lying between them. CDR1 and CDR2 (germline): MDHEN, SYDVKM. The CDR3 is CASSFSNTEAFF. CDR3 nucleotide sequence: TGTGCCAGCAGTTTTAGTAACACTGAAGCTTTCTTT.

The chain uses TRBV2 and TRBJ2-5; D is ambiguous. Per the germline V gene, CDR1 is SNHLY and CDR2 is FYNNEI. The V end was cut by 5 bases, the J end by 5 bases, with 18 bases between. The CDR3 contains 15 residues. CDR3 region: CASSPTPSGRETQYF. In DNA, the CDR3 is TGTGCCAGCAGTCCTACACCTAGTGGTAGGGAGACCCAGTACTTC.

In its sample, this clone was seen once. The J gene is TRBJ1-1, the V gene TRBV4-1; the match to TRBD1 covers 8 bases. Germline loops: CDR1 MGHRA, CDR2 YSYEKL. V shed 4 bases and J 5 bases; nucleotides not matched to a gene: 6. The CDR3 runs to 14 residues. For the CDR3, the DNA is TGCGCCAGCAGCCCCAGGGGGCTGGGGACTGAAGCTTTCTTT. Its translation is CASSPRGLGTEAFF.

The chain carries TRBV6-1 and TRBJ1-2, with D perhaps TRBD1 (6 bases). Looked up from germline, CDR1 is MNHNS and CDR2 is SASEGT. The length of the CDR3 is 15 residues. Trimming took 7 bases from V and 5 from J, leaving 20 bases between them. For the CDR3, the DNA is TGTGCCAGCACGGCAGGGGCATCGAAATGGTATGGCTACACCTTC. It specifies CASTAGASKWYGYTF.

The CDR3 is CASSTGQGPYNEQFF. CDR3 in DNA: TGCGCCAGCAGCACGGGGCAGGGACCCTACAATGAGCAGTTCTTC. The genes are TRBV5-1 and TRBJ2-1; D may be TRBD1 or TRBD2 (5 bases each). CDR1 is SGHRS, CDR2 YFSETQ, per germline. The CDR3 consists of 15 residues. The germline V and J ends were trimmed by 4 bases and 2 bases, with 13 bases remaining between them.